This T cell receptor (beta chain) was recorded in a study of shared clonotypes between healthy human individuals. The ends were cut back, 2 bases at V and 8 bases at J, with 6 bases in the middle. The CDR3 consists of 11 residues. The germline V gene encodes CDR1 SGHVS and CDR2 FQNEAQ. This table comes from immunoSEQ multiplex PCR, and its TCRdb copy is limited to in-frame clones, with some not included. The profile shows hundreds of thousands of clones, approximately 95% of them singletons. CD45RO-negative CD8 cells positively selected for CCR7 made up the naive population, which excluded terminally differentiated effector memory CD45RA+ cells.

The V call is TRBV7-8, the J call TRBJ2-5; D is uncertain. Sequenced sample: naive CD8+ T cells sorted from blood. The origin of this receptor is a woman aged 25 to 45 in good health. Here the CDR3 reads CASSLSATQYF. CDR3 DNA sequence: TGTGCCAGCAGCTTAAGCGCCACCCAGTACTTC.